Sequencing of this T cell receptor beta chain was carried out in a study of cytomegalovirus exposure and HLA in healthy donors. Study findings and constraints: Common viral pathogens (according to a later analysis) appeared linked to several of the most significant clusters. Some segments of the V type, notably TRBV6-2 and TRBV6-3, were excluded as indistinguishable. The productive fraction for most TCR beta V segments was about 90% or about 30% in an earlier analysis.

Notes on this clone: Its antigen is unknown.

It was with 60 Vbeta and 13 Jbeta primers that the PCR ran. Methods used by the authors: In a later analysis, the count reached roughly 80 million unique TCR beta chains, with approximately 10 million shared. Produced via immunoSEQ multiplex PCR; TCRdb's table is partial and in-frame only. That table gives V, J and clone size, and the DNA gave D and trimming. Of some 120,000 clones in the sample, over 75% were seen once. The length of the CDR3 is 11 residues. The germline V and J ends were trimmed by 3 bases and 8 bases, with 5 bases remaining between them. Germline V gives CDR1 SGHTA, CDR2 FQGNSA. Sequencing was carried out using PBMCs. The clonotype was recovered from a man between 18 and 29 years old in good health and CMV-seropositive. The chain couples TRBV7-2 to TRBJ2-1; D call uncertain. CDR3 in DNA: TGTGCCAGCAGCTTCTCCGATGAGCAGTTCTTC. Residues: CASSFSDEQFF.